This note documents a single TCR beta chain sequence. The antigen is undetermined. The CDR3 sequence is 16 residues long. The V end lost 3 bases, the J end lost 3 bases, and 14 bases lay between the germline ends. Looked up from germline, CDR1 is SNHLY and CDR2 is FYNNEI. These data originate in a study of shared clonotypes between healthy human individuals. Looking at the study overall: The donor pool was made up of a couple of women and three men aged 18 to 49. Three plates each covered CD4 naive and memory; CD8 naive two, CD8 memory one.

Naivety among CD8 cells was defined by CD45RO negativity and positive CCR7 selection, thereby excluding terminally differentiated effector memory CD45RA+ cells. Each sorted subset replicate got 200 ng genomic DNA, 30,000 or so genomes. This table comes from immunoSEQ multiplex PCR, and its TCRdb copy is limited to in-frame clones, with some not included. The table has 2 million to 2.5 million clones, 85% to 95% seen once. Study findings and constraints: Approximately 5.4% of naive CD4 clonotypes were common to a few donors.

The rearrangement uses TRBV2 and TRBJ2-2; perhaps TRBD1 as D (5 bases). Material: naive CD8+ T cells sorted from blood. The clonotype comes from a man aged 18-30 years in good health. CDR3 in DNA: TGTGCCAGCAGTGATACCCCTACAGGATACACCGGGGAGCTGTTTTTT. Protein product: CASSDTPTGYTGELFF.